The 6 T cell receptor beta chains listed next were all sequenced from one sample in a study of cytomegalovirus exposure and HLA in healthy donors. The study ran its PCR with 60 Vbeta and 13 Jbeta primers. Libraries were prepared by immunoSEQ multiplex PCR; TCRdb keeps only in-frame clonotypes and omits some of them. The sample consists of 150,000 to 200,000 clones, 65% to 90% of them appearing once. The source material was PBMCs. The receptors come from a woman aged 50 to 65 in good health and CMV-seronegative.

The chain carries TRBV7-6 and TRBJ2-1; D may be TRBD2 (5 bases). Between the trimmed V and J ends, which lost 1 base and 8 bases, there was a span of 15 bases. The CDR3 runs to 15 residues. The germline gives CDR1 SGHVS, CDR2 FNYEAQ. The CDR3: CASSLGLSASDEQFF. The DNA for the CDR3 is TGTGCCAGCAGCTTAGGACTATCAGCGAGCGATGAGCAGTTCTTC.

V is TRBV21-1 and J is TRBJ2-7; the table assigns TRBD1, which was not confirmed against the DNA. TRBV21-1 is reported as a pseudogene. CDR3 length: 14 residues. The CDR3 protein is CASSRQTGFYEQYF. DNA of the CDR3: TGTGCCAGCAGTCGGCAAACAGGGTTCTACGAGCAGTACTTC.

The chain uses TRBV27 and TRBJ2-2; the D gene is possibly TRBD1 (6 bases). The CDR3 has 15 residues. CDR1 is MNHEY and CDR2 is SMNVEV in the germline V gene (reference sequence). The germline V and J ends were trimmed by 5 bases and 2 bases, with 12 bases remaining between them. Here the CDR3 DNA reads TGTGCCAGCAGTACGAGGGGACAAAACACCGGGGAGCTGTTTTTT. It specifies CASSTRGQNTGELFF.

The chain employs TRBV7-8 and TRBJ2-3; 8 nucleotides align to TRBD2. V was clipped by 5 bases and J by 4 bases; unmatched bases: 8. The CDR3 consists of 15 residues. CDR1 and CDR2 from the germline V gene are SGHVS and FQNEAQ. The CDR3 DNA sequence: TGTGCCAGCAGCCCCCCGGGAGGGACCCCAGATACGCAGTATTTT. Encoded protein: CASSPPGGTPDTQYF. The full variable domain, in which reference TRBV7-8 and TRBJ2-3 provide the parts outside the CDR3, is GAGVSQSPRYKVAKRGQDVALRCDPISGHVSLFWYQQALGQGPEFLTYFQNEAQLDKSGLPSDRFFAERPEGSVSTLKIQRTQQEDSAVYLCASSPPGGTPDTQYFGPGTRLTVL.

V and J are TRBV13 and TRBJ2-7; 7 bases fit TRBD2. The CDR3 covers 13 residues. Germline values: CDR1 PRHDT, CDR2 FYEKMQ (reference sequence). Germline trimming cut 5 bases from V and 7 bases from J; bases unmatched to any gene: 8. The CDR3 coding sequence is TGTGCCAGCAGCCCCCCGGGCGGGAGAGAGCAGTACTTC. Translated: CASSPPGGREQYF.

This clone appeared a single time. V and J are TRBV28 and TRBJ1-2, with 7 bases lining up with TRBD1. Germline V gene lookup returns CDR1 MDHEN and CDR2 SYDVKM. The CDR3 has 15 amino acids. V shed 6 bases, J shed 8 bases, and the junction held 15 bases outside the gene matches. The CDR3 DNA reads TGTGCCAGCAGCCAATCACACAGGGGAGTTCTGGGCTACACCTTC. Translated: CASSQSHRGVLGYTF.